These 24 T cell receptor beta chains originate from one sample sequenced in a study of CD8+ T cells in alopecia areata. RNA, once extracted, was reverse transcribed into cDNA for use as the sequencing template. Method: immunoSEQ multiplex PCR; TCRdb's copy keeps in-frame clones and lacks some. The sample yields about 220,000 clones, about 58% seen once. The treatment is: oral pan-JAK inhibitor, 5-10 mg twice daily. Sequences were derived from CD4+ T cells sorted from blood, sampled at week 4, from a patient treated with tofacitinib. The origin of the receptors is a human donor with alopecia areata.

The rearrangement joins TRBV2 to TRBJ2-1, with TRBD2 matching over 9 bases. J gave up 8 bases and V 3 bases, and 5 bases lay outside the gene matches. Germline V gene sequence: CDR1 SNHLY, CDR2 FYNNEI. The CDR3 totals 14 residues. The CDR3 nucleotides read TGTGCCAGCAGTGATGGCGGGGGGGCCGATGAGCAGTTCTTC. Protein product: CASSDGGGADEQFF. Full variable domain (missing parts from reference TRBV2 and TRBJ2-1): EPEVTQTPSHQVTQMGQEVILRCVPISNHLYFYWYRQILGQKVEFLVSFYNNEISEKSEIFDDQFSVERPDGSNFTLKIRSTKLEDSAMYFCASSDGGGADEQFFGPGTRLTVL.

The V call is TRBV19, the J call TRBJ1-1, with 7 nucleotides matching TRBD1. The junction had 12 bases not matched to a gene; V was cut back by 5 bases and J by 6 bases. Germline-derived CDR1 and CDR2 are LNHDA and SQIVND (reference sequence). This CDR3 contains 15 residues. In nucleotides, the CDR3 is TGTGCCAGTAGTTTACGACAGGGACGGCTTCCTGAAGCTTTCTTT. Translated: CASSLRQGRLPEAFF.

The chain employs TRBV4-3 and TRBJ1-5; 7 bases are a match to TRBD1. The CDR3 is 15 residues long. Germline V gene lookup returns CDR1 LGHNA and CDR2 YSLEER. V shed 6 bases, J shed 3 bases, and the junction held 8 bases outside the gene matches. The CDR3, as DNA: TGCGCCAGCAGACCAACAGGGGCCCCCAATCAGCCCCAGCATTTT. Its translation is CASRPTGAPNQPQHF.

The V call is TRBV7-2, the J call TRBJ1-6; a weak D match, TRBD1 (6 bases). Trimming left V 6 bases short and J 7 bases short, with 16 bases between. The CDR3 is 15 residues long. Germline V CDR1 and CDR2: SGHTA, FQGNSA. The CDR3 is CASRPDQGLNSPLHF. CDR3 DNA sequence: TGTGCCAGCAGACCAGATCAGGGGTTAAATTCACCCCTCCACTTT. Variable domain in full (rest from reference TRBV7-2 and TRBJ1-6): GAGVSQSPSNKVTEKGKDVELRCDPISGHTALYWYRQSLGQGLEFLIYFQGNSAPDKSGLPSDRFSAERTGGSVSTLTIQRTQQEDSAVYLCASRPDQGLNSPLHFGNGTRLTVT.

Only a few counts were recorded for this clone. V usage is TRBV12-5 and J usage is TRBJ1-1, with no clear D. CDR1 LGHNT and CDR2 FRNRAP come from the germline V gene. The CDR3 spans 13 residues. Deletions cut 6 bases from V and 9 bases from J, with 17 bases between. The CDR3 nucleotides are TGTGCTAGTGGCCCAGGTCCCCCAGGCAAAGCTTTCTTT. It yields the protein CASGPGPPGKAFF. Full variable domain (remainder filled in from reference TRBV12-5 and TRBJ1-1): DARVTQTPRHKVTEMGQEVTMRCQPILGHNTVFWYRQTMMQGLELLAYFRNRAPLDDSGMPKDRFSAEMPDATLATLKIQPSEPRDSAVYFCASGPGPPGKAFFGQGTRLTVV.

With respect to this clone: The same CDR3 also results from other DNA sequences found in this sample. The V gene is TRBV30, the J gene TRBJ1-5, with D hard to call. Germline lookup yields CDR1 GTSNPN and CDR2 SVGIG (reference sequence). Trimming took off 0 bases at V and 6 bases at J, with 9 bases between the two ends. The CDR3 length is 13 residues. This CDR3 is CAWSVSVGQPQHF. DNA of the CDR3: TGTGCCTGGAGTGTATCGGTAGGTCAGCCCCAGCATTTT.

This rearrangement joins TRBV5-1 to TRBJ2-7, with D possibly TRBD2 on 6 matching bases. Trimming took off 4 bases at V and 3 bases at J, with 17 bases between the two ends. Germline lookup yields CDR1 SGHRS and CDR2 YFSETQ. The CDR3 length is 15 residues. CDR3 sequence (DNA): TGCGCCAGCAGCCTAGTACGGTCCGGGGGCTACGAGCAGTACTTC. Translated, it gives CASSLVRSGGYEQYF.

This clone turned up a few times. The genes are TRBV7-3 and TRBJ2-1; D is unclear. The ends were cut back, 5 bases at V and 3 bases at J, with 11 bases in the middle. CDR3 length: 14 residues. From germline, CDR1 is SGHTA and CDR2 FQGTGA. The CDR3, as DNA: TGTGCCAGCAGCATGCAGGCCGACTACAATGAGCAGTTCTTC. Translated, it gives CASSMQADYNEQFF.

This clone has ten or more counts. This chain connects TRBV14 to TRBJ1-1; no firm D call. Germline CDR1 SGHDN, CDR2 FVKESK. Trimming left V 1 base short and J 11 bases short, with 14 bases between. The CDR3 has 13 residues. Here the CDR3 reads CASSQVVRQLAFF. CDR3 DNA sequence: TGTGCCAGCAGCCAAGTAGTGCGGCAGTTGGCTTTCTTT.

This clone was seen only a few times. The same CDR3 also results from other DNA sequences found in this sample. The chain employs TRBV18 and TRBJ1-5; D ambiguous. Trimming pared 3 bases from V and 2 bases from J, leaving 5 bases between. This CDR3 spans 13 amino acids. Germline-derived CDR1 and CDR2 are KGHSH and LQKENI. This CDR3 is CASSPSGNQPQHF. In DNA form, the CDR3 reads TGTGCCAGCTCACCCTCGGGCAATCAGCCCCAGCATTTT.

V is TRBV9 and J is TRBJ2-2; D is unresolved. The CDR3 runs to 15 residues. Trimming removed 0 bases at V and 4 bases at J, with 10 bases between. In germline, CDR1 is SGDLS, CDR2 YYNGEE. The CDR3 DNA reads TGTGCCAGCAGCGTAGTAGGTCGAGGCACCGGGGAGCTGTTTTTT. It translates to CASSVVGRGTGELFF.

V gene TRBV30 combines with J gene TRBJ2-3; 10 nucleotides match TRBD1. The CDR3 extends over 15 amino acids. CDR1 GTSNPN and CDR2 SVGIG come from the germline V gene (reference sequence). Unmatched junction bases numbered 7, after V lost 0 bases and J lost 7 bases. CDR3 loop: CAWSVLGQGVNTQYF. The CDR3 coding sequence is TGTGCCTGGAGTGTACTTGGACAGGGGGTAAATACGCAGTATTTT. Full variable domain (rest looked up from reference TRBV30 and TRBJ2-3): SQTIHQWPATLVQPVGSPLSLECTVEGTSNPNLYWYRQAAGRGLQLLFYSVGIGQISSEVPQNLSASRPQDRQFILSSKKLLLSDSGFYLCAWSVLGQGVNTQYFGPGTRLTVL.

Comment on this clone: This same CDR3 is encoded by further DNA sequences in the sample. The gene calls are TRBV29-1 and TRBJ2-7; 11 bases agree with TRBD2. Germline V gene sequence: CDR1 SQVTM, CDR2 ANQGSEA. This CDR3 contains 12 residues. V shed 7 bases and J 4 bases; nucleotides not matched to a gene: 3. The CDR3 here is CSGRTSGYEQYF. In DNA form, the CDR3 reads TGCAGCGGACGGACTAGCGGGTACGAGCAGTACTTC.

This clone appeared once. The J gene is TRBJ1-1, the V gene TRBV15; D uncertain. The germline V gene has CDR1 LNHNV and CDR2 YYDKDF (reference sequence). The CDR3 totals 13 residues. V was pared by 5 bases and J by 11 bases, with 18 bases between. The CDR3 loop reads CATSLISTDVAFF. CDR3 nucleotide sequence: TGTGCCACCAGCTTGATATCGACCGATGTGGCTTTCTTT. The whole variable domain, remainder taken from reference TRBV15 and TRBJ1-1, is DAMVIQNPRYQVTQFGKPVTLSCSQTLNHNVMYWYQQKSSQAPKLLFHYYDKDFNNEADTPDNFQSRRPNTSFCFLDIRSPGLGDTAMYLCATSLISTDVAFFGQGTRLTVV.

The J gene is TRBJ1-2, the V gene TRBV23-1; D not resolved. TRBV23-1 falls under the ORF class, with uncertain function. CDR3 length equals 18 residues. Trimming stripped 2 bases from V and 4 bases from J, with 23 bases between. Here the CDR3 reads CASSQRFSPRSWCYGYTF. The CDR3 nucleotides are TGCGCCAGCAGTCAACGGTTCAGCCCACGGTCGTGGTGCTATGGCTACACCTTC.

With regard to this clone: Other DNA variants within this sample encode the same CDR3. The rearrangement joins TRBV9 to TRBJ2-7; possibly TRBD1 for D (6 bases). With 0 bases removed from V and 0 bases from J, the gap between germline ends came to 7 bases. The germline CDR1 and CDR2 sequences are SGDLS and YYNGEE. The CDR3 contains 14 residues. In nucleotides, the CDR3 is TGTGCCAGCAGCGTAGGGACAGCCTCCTACGAGCAGTACTTC. This sequence encodes CASSVGTASYEQYF.

The V call is TRBV30, the J call TRBJ1-2; the match to TRBD1 covers 9 bases. The ends lost 3 bases at V and 7 bases at J; junction bases unmatched: 6. The CDR3 has 13 amino acids. Germline V lookup: CDR1 GTSNPN, CDR2 SVGIG (reference sequence). The DNA for the CDR3 is TGTGCCTGGAGACCGGGACAGGGAGGTGGCTACACCTTC. It encodes CAWRPGQGGGYTF.

The chain is built from TRBV4-1 and TRBJ2-1; tentative D call: TRBD1 (5 bases). CDR1 and CDR2 (germline): MGHRA, YSYEKL. The V and J ends lost 1 base and 5 bases respectively, with 9 bases between them. The CDR3 totals 14 residues. DNA for the CDR3: TGCGCCAGCAGCCAAGTCTGGGGCAACAATGAGCAGTTCTTC. Protein sequence: CASSQVWGNNEQFF.

This sequence joins TRBV7-3 and TRBJ1-1, with D possibly matching TRBD1 (6 bases). The CDR3 has 15 residues. CDR1 is SGHTA, CDR2 FQGTGA, per germline. V lost 5 bases, J lost 1 base, and 14 bases lay in between. The CDR3 spells CASSLQGGGNTEAFF. CDR3 bases: TGTGCCAGCAGCCTACAGGGAGGAGGGAACACTGAAGCTTTCTTT.

The rearrangement uses TRBV6-5 and TRBJ1-1, with 8 bases identical to TRBD1. Germline V gene data show CDR1 as MNHEY and CDR2 as SVGAGI. Losses at the gene ends were 4 bases for V and 8 bases for J; bases not matched to a gene: 3. The CDR3 spans 12 residues. CDR3 sequence reads: CASSLQGGEAFF. Written as DNA, the CDR3 is TGTGCCAGCAGTTTACAGGGGGGAGAAGCTTTCTTT.

The chain is built from TRBV7-2 and TRBJ1-5, with 7 bases fitting TRBD1. The germline CDR1 and CDR2 sequences are SGHTA and FQGNSA. The CDR3 loop spans 16 amino acids. V gave up 2 bases and J gave up 4 bases; unmatched junction bases: 8. The CDR3, as DNA: TGTGCCAGCAGCTTATGGCTAAGGGGGCGGAATCAGCCCCAGCATTTT. This encodes CASSLWLRGRNQPQHF. Variable domain in full (rest from reference TRBV7-2 and TRBJ1-5): GAGVSQSPSNKVTEKGKDVELRCDPISGHTALYWYRQSLGQGLEFLIYFQGNSAPDKSGLPSDRFSAERTGGSVSTLTIQRTQQEDSAVYLCASSLWLRGRNQPQHFGDGTRLSIL.

This sequence joins TRBV7-8 and TRBJ1-4; D possibly corresponds to TRBD1 (6 bases). The CDR3 is 15 amino acids. The germline V gene has CDR1 SGHVS and CDR2 FQNEAQ. The V gene lost 5 bases and the J gene lost 8 bases, with 18 bases spanning the gap. In DNA, the CDR3 is TGTGCCAGCAGCCTGGATAGGGGGACGTCGGAAAAACTGTTTTTT. Translating gives CASSLDRGTSEKLFF.

V gene TRBV25-1 combines with J gene TRBJ2-7; D call uncertain. Germline lookup yields CDR1 MGHDK and CDR2 SYGVNS. Between the trimmed V and J ends, which lost 0 bases and 5 bases, there was a span of 14 bases. The CDR3 is 15 amino acids. CDR3 coding DNA: TGTGCCAGCAGTGAATATCGATCCGACTCGAACGAGCAGTACTTC. It specifies CASSEYRSDSNEQYF.

The chain is built from TRBV14 and TRBJ1-2; D remains ambiguous. This CDR3 spans 12 amino acids. Per germline, CDR1 SGHDN and CDR2 FVKESK. The V gene lost 2 bases and the J gene lost 8 bases, with 9 bases spanning the gap. DNA for the CDR3: TGTGCCAGCAGCCAACGGGTGTCCGGCTACACCTTC. Its protein is CASSQRVSGYTF.